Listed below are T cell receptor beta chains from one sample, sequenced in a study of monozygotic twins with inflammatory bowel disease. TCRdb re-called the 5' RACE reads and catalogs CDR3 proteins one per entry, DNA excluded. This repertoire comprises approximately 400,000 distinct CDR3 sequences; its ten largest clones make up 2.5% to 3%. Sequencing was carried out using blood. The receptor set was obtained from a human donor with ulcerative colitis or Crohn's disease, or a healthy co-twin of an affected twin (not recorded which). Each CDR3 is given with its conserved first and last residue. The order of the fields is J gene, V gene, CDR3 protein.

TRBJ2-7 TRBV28 CASSVVGGAYEQYF
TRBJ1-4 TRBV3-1 CTSSRSGPMVGMLFF
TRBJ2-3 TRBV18 CASSPQGAVTDTQYF
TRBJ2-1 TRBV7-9 CASSLVSGEVEQFF
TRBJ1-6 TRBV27 CASSLIQGRSSYNSPLHF
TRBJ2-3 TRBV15 CATSRQGDTQYF
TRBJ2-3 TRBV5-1 CASSQQPGRTDTQYF
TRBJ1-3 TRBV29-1 CSVSRRSNTIYF
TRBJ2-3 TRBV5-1 CASSSGNENTDTQYF
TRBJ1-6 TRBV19 CASRGSGRANSPLHF
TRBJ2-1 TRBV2 CASRRQGSNSYNEQFF
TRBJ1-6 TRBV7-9 CASSPPRGANSPLHF
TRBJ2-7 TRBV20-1 CSATLFLTYEQYF
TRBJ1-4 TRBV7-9 CASSLTDQVWVGEKLFF
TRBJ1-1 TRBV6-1 CASTVGQGNTEAFF
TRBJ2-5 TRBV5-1 CASSLVGSGAWETQYF
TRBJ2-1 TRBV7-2 CASSNRGGSSRAEQFF
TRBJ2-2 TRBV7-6 CASSFQGIGELFF
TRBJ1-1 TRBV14 CASSQFRLGAFF
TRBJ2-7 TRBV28 CASSPTDQFYEQYF
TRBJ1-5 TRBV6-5 CASSYSQGDRQPQHF